The present entry profiles one TCR beta chain with its context. This clonotype was counted many times. There is no known antigen for this receptor. No base-level quality is on record; no much larger clone is a single base apart. This entry comes from a study of blood T cells in healthy people across ages (dated by TCRdb to the mid-2010s). With regard to the full study: In model experiments, template switching captured roughly one uniquely barcoded TCR beta cDNA molecule for every two T cells. To track age-related changes in TCR beta repertoire diversity, the study relied on deep sequencing normalized with unique cDNA molecular identifiers. The donors were divided into four age groups: young (average around 17 years), middle-aged (over 35), aged (approximately 62) and long-lived (more than 75). Using the same blood draw, the study looked at two additional independent replicas of 1 million unique cDNA reads for two donors, one aged 18 to 30 and the other aged 80 or older. To avoid experimental bias, donors of different ages were randomly spread across the sequencing lanes.

Systemically healthy Caucasian individuals from Russia, some 38 in total and aged about 6 to 100 years, were included as donors. About 9.1 milliliters of peripheral blood were collected from each donor into EDTA-treated Vacutainer tubes. Ficoll-Paque density-gradient centrifugation was used to isolate PBMCs, with at least 7 million per sample. Total RNA was extracted from PBMCs with Trizol reagent, with at least 5 micrograms obtained per sample. For every donor, an aliquot of PBMCs went through flow cytometry to measure the percentages of naive CD45RAhigh/CD27high T cells. Inclusive of the bounding cysteine and phenylalanine, the CDR3 is 16 residues long. Only CDR3 DNA remains: 48 bases, in frame from the first base. Ends trimmed: V by 5 bases, J by 3 bases; bases unmatched to a gene: 4. Findings and caveats that apply to the study as a whole: The long-lived group showed more naive CD4+ T cells, fewer expanded clones and increased TCR diversity than the aged group, suggesting age selection. Estimates of total diversity based on one million sequenced T cells were regarded as lower bounds and as underestimates. Because the CMV infection status of the donors was unknown, age-related changes in expanded clonotypes may potentially have been confounded. As age increased, observed TCR beta diversity per million T cells dropped in a roughly linear way, and a significant reduction was already evident by age 40. There was a strong correlation between observed TCR beta diversity and the percentage of naive T cells measured by flow cytometry. Conclusive comparison of naive and antigen-experienced compartments was prevented by the profiling of bulk unsorted PBMCs.

The protocol used for the library was 5' RACE. The sequencing machine was an Illumina HiSeq 2500. A second 7 to 11 cycle PCR used a sample-barcoded 5' primer and a J-beta primer mix. A unique molecular identifier was introduced onto each TCR beta cDNA molecule by a template-switch 5' adaptor carrying 12 random nucleotides. Each sample yielded at least 2.5 million CDR3-containing paired-end reads. The Mint cDNA synthesis kit, primed by a TRBC-specific oligonucleotide, was used to synthesize first-strand cDNA from all RNA. Following uracil-DNA glycosylase treatment, a first 18-cycle PCR with universal primers M1SS and BC2_uni_R was performed on all cDNA. Per the original workflow: For normalization, 1 million high-quality reads, each with a distinct molecular identifier, were randomly selected from each sample. Reads sharing molecular identifiers were discarded rather than binned into consensus sequences. MiTCR, with a Q25 quality threshold and the strictest error-elimination algorithm, was used for CDR3 identification, clonotype clustering and error correction. A nonparametric unseen species model using Euler transformation provided a lower-bound estimate of total TCR beta diversity. Through fastp at Q25 and MiXCR, TCRdb rebuilt clones from the public reads, retaining in-frame beta chains. Rows with one shared CDR3 protein collapse into an entry with the most common genes and DNA. These V and J calls rely on TCRdb rather than the paper's analysis. Here the sample has 650,000 to 700,000 distinct CDR3 sequences; roughly half occur a single time. The ten largest clones add up to less than 15% of the sample.

Specimen: blood. This chain is built from TRBV12-3 or TRBV12-4 and TRBJ2-3, and TRBD2 matches 14 of the central bases. The sequence derives from an elderly woman in good health. The CDR3 reads as follows: CASSRTSGGLTDTQYF. The DNA reads as follows: TGTGCCAGCAGTCGGACTAGCGGGGGGTTGACAGATACGCAGTATTTT.